The following is a TCR beta chain sequence with its context. Its cognate antigen is unknown. The germline V gene has CDR1 SQVTM and CDR2 ANQGSEA. CDR3 length: 11 amino acids. The data originate from a study of human T cells and chemical hapten exposure. The sample's time point: patch test 3, about 24 weeks after DPC sensitization. Treatment specified: therapeutic diphenylcyclopropenone sensitization with weekly scalp DPC. Blood, whole and unfractionated, served as the source for total RNA extraction. Phlebotomy was performed prior to application of every patch test. Study-level results: Healthy individuals' immune responses may differ from those of donors, who had alopecia. While controls formed fewer of them, expanded TCRs formed significantly more large CDR3 similarity clusters.

Individual cDNA molecules received unique molecular identifiers in the library. TCRdb re-called the RACE reads with MiXCR, one entry per CDR3 protein. The sample shows 30,000 to 50,000 distinct CDR3 sequences, about an eighth of them seen only once. The genes are TRBV29-1 and TRBJ2-1; weak D call: TRBD1 (5 bases). This sequence was found in a woman in her thirties or forties with alopecia areata. Some clones in this sample may be carry-over from other donors' samples. The sample was whole blood, taken in connection with sensitization to the hapten diphenylcyclopropenone (DPC). Written as DNA, the CDR3 is TGCAGTTTGACAGCCTACAATGAGCAGTTCTTC. Translation gives CSLTAYNEQFF.